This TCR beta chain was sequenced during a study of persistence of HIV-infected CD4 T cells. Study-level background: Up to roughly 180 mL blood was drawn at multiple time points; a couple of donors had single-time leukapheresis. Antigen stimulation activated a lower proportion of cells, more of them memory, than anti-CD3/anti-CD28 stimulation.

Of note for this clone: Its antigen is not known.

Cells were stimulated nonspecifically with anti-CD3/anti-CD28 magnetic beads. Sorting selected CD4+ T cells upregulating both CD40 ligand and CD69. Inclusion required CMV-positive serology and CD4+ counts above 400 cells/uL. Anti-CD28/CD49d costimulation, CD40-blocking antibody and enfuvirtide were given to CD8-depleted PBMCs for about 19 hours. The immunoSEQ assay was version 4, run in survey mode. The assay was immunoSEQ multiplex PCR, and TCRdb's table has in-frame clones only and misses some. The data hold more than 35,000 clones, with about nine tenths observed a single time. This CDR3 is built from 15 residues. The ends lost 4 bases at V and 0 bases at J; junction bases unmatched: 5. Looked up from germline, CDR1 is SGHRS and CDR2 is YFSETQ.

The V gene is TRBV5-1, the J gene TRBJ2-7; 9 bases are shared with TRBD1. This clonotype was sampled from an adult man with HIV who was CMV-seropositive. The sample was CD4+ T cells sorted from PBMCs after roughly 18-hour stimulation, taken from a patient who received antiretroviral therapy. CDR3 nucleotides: TGCGCCAGCAGCCCAACAGGGGGCCTCTCCTACGAGCAGTACTTC. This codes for CASSPTGGLSYEQYF.